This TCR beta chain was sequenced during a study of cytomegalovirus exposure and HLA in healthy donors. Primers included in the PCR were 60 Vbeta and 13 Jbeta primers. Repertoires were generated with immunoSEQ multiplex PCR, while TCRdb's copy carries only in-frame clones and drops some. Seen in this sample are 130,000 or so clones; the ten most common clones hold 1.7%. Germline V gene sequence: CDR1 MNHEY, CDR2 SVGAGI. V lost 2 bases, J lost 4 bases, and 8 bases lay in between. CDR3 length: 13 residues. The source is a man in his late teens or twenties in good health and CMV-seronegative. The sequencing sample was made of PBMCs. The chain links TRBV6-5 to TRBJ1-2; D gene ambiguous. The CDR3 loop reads CASSYERSYGYTF. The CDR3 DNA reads TGTGCCAGCAGTTACGAACGGAGCTATGGCTACACCTTC.